The source of this T cell receptor (beta chain) is a study of blood T cell repertoires in COVID-19 (dated by TCRdb to 2020 to 2022). For context, the study as a whole: Samples from collaborators originated in the United States, Italy and Spain and spanned both the acute and convalescent phases of COVID-19. The material from the prospective study consisted of cDNA or gDNA derived from T cells, B-cell-depleted T cells, or PBMCs. Deeply sampled blood TCRbeta repertoires from subjects exposed to, actively infected with, or recovered from COVID-19 were included in the dataset. A freely available public database, intended as a resource for researchers studying the immune response to SARS-CoV-2, is where the repertoires were released. Samples were obtained from the ongoing ImmuneRACE study (first 160 participants) and from some 1,300 subjects provided by 6 global collaborators. The sample metadata nearly always contained a de-identified subject ID, COVID-19 status, age in years and sex. Where available, HLA class I and class II types were taken from metadata supplied by the sample provider and were not determined by assay-based typing. General findings and caveats noted by the study authors: The amount of clinical and demographic metadata varied by source and participant and was provided uncurated.

The immunoSEQ Assay, a bias-controlled multiplex PCR, was used to amplify TCRbeta CDR3 regions from genomic DNA. Turning to the authors' computational methods: The number of nucleated cells in each sample was estimated from the amplification of reference gene primers within the assay. To quantify the absolute abundance of each unique TCRbeta CDR3 rearrangement, sequence reads were collapsed and filtered. For each sample, productive Simpson clonality was calculated by taking the square root of Simpson's diversity index across productive rearrangements. TCRdb mirrors the immuneACCESS table, restricted to in-frame sequences. Some clones are absent from its copies; in checked studies, under half trace to an unresolved V gene, and the reason for the others is unknown. D and trimming come from the DNA, and the V and J calls and clone size come from that table. The sample table lists more than 350,000 clones, around 92% of them with a count of one. Clones ranked in the top ten supply 3% of the sample.

One collaborating source in Seattle enrolled patients while the patients were actively infected and followed the patients over time throughout the course of disease. Whole blood was collected in K2EDTA tubes by collaborating institutions according to the institutions' own protocols. For TCRbeta analysis, collaborators shipped samples in one of three forms: frozen whole blood, isolated PBMCs, or DNA extracted from either of those sample types. As regards this clone: Its antigen specificity is not known. No per-base quality is available; no much larger clone lies one base away.

As encoded in the germline V gene, CDR1 is LGHNA while CDR2 is YNFKEQ. V lost 0 bases and J lost 3 bases, and the count of bases not matched to a germline gene is 4. The cysteine opens and the phenylalanine closes a CDR3 of 15 amino acids. CDR3 DNA is the only sequence kept; it has 45 bases, read in frame from the first base. The specimen was peripheral blood. This receptor was identified in a woman aged 25 to 39 with COVID-19, enrolled during active disease. Rearrangement joined TRBV4-2 to TRBJ2-5; TRBD1 matches 7 bases in the middle. The nucleotide sequence reads TGTGCCAGCAGCCAAGAACGTCAGGGGGAAGAGACCCAGTACTTC. Translated, this gives CASSQERQGEETQYF.